The TCR beta chain described here comes from a study of blood T cell repertoires in COVID-19. Here immunoSEQ multiplex PCR was the method, and the copy in TCRdb shows in-frame clones only, minus some. Here the sample spans 150,000 or so clones, 75% to 90% being singletons. Germline V gives CDR1 SQVTM, CDR2 ANQGSEA. The germline V and J ends were trimmed by 4 bases and 0 bases, with 10 bases remaining between them. The CDR3 is made up of 14 amino acids. The gene calls are TRBV29-1 and TRBJ1-5, with D tentatively TRBD1 (5 bases). The receptor was derived from a man older than 75 with acute or convalescent COVID-19. Specimen: peripheral blood. CDR3 bases: TGCAGCGTTGTCGGCCAGGGTAGCAATCAGCCCCAGCATTTT. This gives the protein CSVVGQGSNQPQHF. The entire variable domain, with the rest obtained from reference TRBV29-1 and TRBJ1-5, is as follows: SAVISQKPSRDICQRGTSLTIQCQVDSQVTMMFWYRQQPGQSLTLIATANQGSEATYESGFVIDKFPISRPNLTFSTLTVSNMSPEDSSIYLCSVVGQGSNQPQHFGDGTRLSIL.